This T cell receptor (beta chain) emerged from a study of T cell repertoires in cytomegalovirus infection. Turning to the study itself: Carrying CMV and the relevant HLA type showed in public TCR beta signatures. Study-wide results and caveats: Summed frequency of shared TCR beta families picked out CMV carriers who also had the relevant HLA. Clonotype analysis showed dominance of the ex vivo response by HLA-C-restricted CMV-specific TCR beta clonotypes.

MiXCR was run by TCRdb on the reads, yielding one entry per CDR3 protein. The sample includes 450,000 to 650,000 distinct CDR3 sequences, around 27% seen only once; the top ten take roughly 13%. The length of the CDR3 is 18 residues. Germline CDR1 and CDR2: MGHRA and YSYEKL. V dropped 4 bases and J dropped 0; count of bases not matched to a gene: 9. This clonotype turned up a few times. The antigen remains unidentified. The TCR comes from a human donor in good health (CMV status not recorded). Some clones in this sample may be carry-over from other donors' samples. The chain employs TRBV4-1 and TRBJ2-6, with 7 bases aligning to TRBD2. Sequencing was carried out using PBMCs. CDR3 bases: TGCGCCAGCAGCCTAAGCCTGGGAGGGAGCTCTGGGGCCAACGTCCTGACTTTC. Translation gives CASSLSLGGSSGANVLTF.